This T cell receptor (beta chain) was recovered during a study of T cells in Graves' hyperthyroidism and ophthalmopathy. RNA transcripts were the template for amplifying TCR beta CDR3 regions. First-round RT-PCR with HTBI primers amplified the TCR CDR3 region. In TCRdb, the multiplex PCR reads were re-called with MiXCR into one record per CDR3 protein. The table has 600,000 to 650,000 distinct CDR3 sequences, around 15% seen once. This clonotype has at least ten counts. The CDR3 totals 15 residues. J was trimmed by 5 bases and V by 2 bases; bases with no gene match: 7. Germline CDR1 and CDR2: MNHEY and SVGAGI.

The receptor was derived from a woman under 40 with Graves' hyperthyroidism. The sample was blood. J is TRBJ2-7 and V is TRBV6-5; 9 bases line up with TRBD1. CDR3 DNA sequence: TGTGCCAGCAGTTACGACAGGGGGTTTATAGACGAGCAGTACTTC. It translates to CASSYDRGFIDEQYF.